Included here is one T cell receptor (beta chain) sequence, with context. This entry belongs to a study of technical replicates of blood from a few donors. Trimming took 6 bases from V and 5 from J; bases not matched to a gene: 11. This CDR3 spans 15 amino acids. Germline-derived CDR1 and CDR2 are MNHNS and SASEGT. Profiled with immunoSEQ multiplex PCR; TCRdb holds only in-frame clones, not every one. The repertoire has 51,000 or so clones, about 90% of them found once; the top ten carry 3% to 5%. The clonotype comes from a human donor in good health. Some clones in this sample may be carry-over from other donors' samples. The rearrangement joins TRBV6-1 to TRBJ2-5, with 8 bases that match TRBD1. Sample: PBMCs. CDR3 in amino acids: CASSARTRQGETQYF. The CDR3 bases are TGTGCCAGCAGCGCTCGCACTAGACAGGGGGAGACCCAGTACTTC.